This T cell receptor beta chain appears in the sequencing data of a study of regulatory T cells in long-lasting Graves disease. In the case of this clonotype: What it binds is unknown.

Library construction for TCR beta used iRepertoire HTBI primers and Arm-PCR of CDR3 regions. One entry per CDR3 protein, called by TCRdb with MiXCR from the multiplex PCR reads. This sample has fewer than 550,000 distinct CDR3 sequences, with 20% to 25% found just once. Trimming took 5 bases from V and 0 from J; bases not matched to a gene: 3. The CDR3 contains 13 residues. Germline assignment: CDR1 DFQATT and CDR2 SNEGSKA (reference sequence). Regarding time point: persistent/refractory GD, antithyroid drugs over 5 years with positive TRAb. The authors made the TCR library using RNA they extracted from PBMCs. The study, taken as a whole, reports: Results may be inaccurate due to the small sample size.

The sample here was peripheral blood mononuclear cells (PBMCs), taken when the disease was refractory, from a patient treated with antithyroid drugs. The V gene is TRBV20-1, the J gene TRBJ1-1, with TRBD1 identical over 7 bases. The sequence was obtained from a female donor with Graves disease. The CDR3 DNA reads TGCAGTGCTGCACAGGGGATGAACACTGAAGCTTTCTTT. It yields the protein CSAAQGMNTEAFF.